A selection of T cell receptor beta chains follows, all from one sample in a study of early T cells in non-severe SARS-CoV-2 infection. Via MiXCR, TCRdb re-called the 5' RACE reads, giving one row per CDR3 protein. Of tens of thousands of distinct CDR3 sequences listed, about 11% were seen once; the top ten hold roughly 3%. The sequencing used whole blood, collected at baseline. The origin of the receptors is an adult who was a healthcare worker with PCR-confirmed SARS-CoV-2 infection or an uninfected control (not recorded which). Both conserved end residues are part of each CDR3. The D gene is left open where the match is weak. A clone size is listed for some rows: how often the clone was seen (once, few, many), or a class if it is expanded.

TRBV20-1	11	-	TRBJ2-7	-	CSASRGDEQYF	TGCAGTGCTTCGAGGGGGGACGAGCAGTACTTC
TRBV12-3/TRBV12-4	15	TRBD2	TRBJ2-5	few	CASRQGLAGGETQYF	TGTGCCAGCAGACAGGGACTAGCGGGTGGAGAGACCCAGTACTTC
TRBV6-5	18	-	TRBJ2-6	few	CASSFQPPGLSGANVLTF	TGTGCCAGCAGTTTCCAACCTCCGGGACTCTCTGGGGCCAACGTCCTGACTTTC
TRBV3-1	15	TRBD1	TRBJ2-2	-	CASSQGQGGTGELFF	TGTGCCAGCAGCCAGGGACAGGGTGGCACCGGGGAGCTGTTTTTT
TRBV21-1	13	-	TRBJ2-7	-	CAGRGGQGTEQYF	TGTGCCGGCCGTGGGGGACAGGGGACCGAGCAGTACTTC
TRBV29-1	12	-	TRBJ1-2	-	CSAKEMNYGYTF	TGCAGCGCCAAGGAAATGAACTATGGCTACACCTTC
TRBV20-1	11	-	TRBJ2-1	-	CSARGHNEQFF	TGCAGTGCTAGGGGGCACAATGAGCAGTTCTTC
TRBV5-1	12	-	TRBJ1-1	-	CASSLVGDEAFF	TGCGCCAGCAGCTTGGTGGGGGATGAAGCTTTCTTT
TRBV12-3/TRBV12-4	15	TRBD1	TRBJ2-1	many	CASSPLTGAPNEQFF	TGTGCCAGCAGTCCCTTGACAGGGGCCCCCAATGAGCAGTTCTTC
TRBV5-1	13	-	TRBJ1-2	few	CASSPEGTGDYTF	TGCGCCAGCAGCCCGGAAGGGACGGGGGACTACACCTTC
TRBV2	14	TRBD1	TRBJ1-5	few	CASRTGGINQPQHF	TGTGCCAGCCGCACAGGGGGAATCAATCAGCCCCAGCATTTT
TRBV7-2	19	TRBD2	TRBJ2-2	-	CASSPRATSGGPPTGELFF	TGTGCCAGCAGCCCACGAGCGACTAGCGGGGGGCCGCCCACCGGGGAGCTGTTTTTT
TRBV12-3/TRBV12-4	14	-	TRBJ2-3	-	CASSSMDFTDTQYF	TGTGCCAGCAGCTCCATGGACTTCACAGATACGCAGTATTTT
TRBV20-1	17	-	TRBJ2-1	-	CSATSVGWDRPYNEQFF	TGCAGTGCTACCTCTGTCGGGTGGGACCGACCCTACAATGAGCAGTTCTTC
TRBV29-1	15	-	TRBJ1-2	-	CSVETPSAPGYGYTF	TGCAGCGTTGAAACCCCTTCGGCCCCCGGCTATGGCTACACCTTC
TRBV20-1	13	-	TRBJ2-1	few	CSAPASSYNEQFF	TGCAGTGCCCCAGCCAGCTCCTACAATGAGCAGTTCTTC
TRBV5-4	16	TRBD2	TRBJ2-7	-	CASSLTSGKSSYEQYF	TGTGCCAGCAGCTTGACTAGCGGGAAAAGCTCCTACGAGCAGTACTTC
TRBV5-1	15	-	TRBJ1-2	few	CASSLTGLSNYGYTF	TGCGCCAGCAGCTTGACAGGACTATCTAACTATGGCTACACCTTC
TRBV12-3/TRBV12-4	14	TRBD1	TRBJ2-7	few	CASKWARTGTEQYF	TGTGCCAGCAAATGGGCCCGGACAGGGACCGAGCAGTACTTC
TRBV12-3/TRBV12-4	14	-	TRBJ1-1	many	CASSLGQKNTEAFF	TGCGCCAGCAGCTTGGGTCAGAAGAACACTGAAGCTTTCTTT
TRBV7-9	14	-	TRBJ1-6	few	CASSRETNSSPLHF	TGTGCCAGCAGCCGAGAAACCAATAGTTCACCCCTCCACTTT
TRBV20-1	13	-	TRBJ2-5	many	CSASRDLVETQYF	TGCAGTGCTTCCCGGGATCTCGTTGAGACCCAGTACTTC
TRBV12-3/TRBV12-4	13	-	TRBJ1-2	many	CASSHGTALGYTF	TGTGCCAGCAGTCATGGGACGGCGTTGGGCTACACCTTC
TRBV11-1	15	-	TRBJ1-2	few	CASSLGSSPVYGYTF	TGTGCCAGCAGCTTAGGAAGTAGTCCAGTCTATGGCTACACCTTC
TRBV11-2	15	-	TRBJ2-1	-	CASSLREVLNNEQFF	TGTGCCAGCAGCTTACGCGAAGTCCTAAACAATGAGCAGTTCTTC
TRBV5-1	14	-	TRBJ2-7	many	CASSLPSVGNEQYF	TGCGCCAGCAGCTTGCCCAGCGTAGGCAACGAGCAGTACTTC
TRBV2	16	-	TRBJ2-5	many	CASSRRGGGVQETQYF	TGTGCCAGCAGTCGAAGGGGCGGGGGCGTACAAGAGACCCAGTACTTC
TRBV6-6	13	-	TRBJ2-7	-	CASSTPGEHEQYF	TGTGCCAGCAGTACCCCTGGGGAACACGAGCAGTACTTC
TRBV7-8	12	-	TRBJ1-2	few	CASSFMGGGYTF	TGTGCCAGCAGCTTCATGGGGGGAGGCTACACCTTC
TRBV6-5	14	-	TRBJ2-5	-	CASRPAGVLETQYF	TGTGCCAGCAGACCAGCCGGAGTGTTGGAGACCCAGTACTTC
TRBV2	13	TRBD1	TRBJ2-3	few	CASGQGATDTQYF	TGTGCCAGCGGACAGGGAGCCACAGATACGCAGTATTTT
TRBV12-3/TRBV12-4	13	-	TRBJ1-4	many	CASSDSSNEKLFF	TGTGCCAGCAGCGACAGTAGTAATGAAAAACTGTTTTTT
TRBV5-1	15	-	TRBJ2-6	few	CASSRDSSGANVLTF	TGCGCCAGCAGCCGAGACAGCTCTGGGGCCAACGTCCTGACTTTC
TRBV7-9	15	-	TRBJ2-2	few	CASSSRHENTGELFF	TGTGCCAGCAGCTCACGACACGAGAACACCGGGGAGCTGTTTTTT
TRBV7-9	15	-	TRBJ1-2	few	CASSPPGLRTFGYTF	TGTGCCAGCAGCCCCCCTGGGCTCAGGACCTTTGGCTACACCTTC
TRBV29-1	14	TRBD1	TRBJ1-2	few	CSVGTAGTGDGYTF	TGCAGCGTTGGAACAGCCGGGACAGGAGATGGCTACACCTTC
TRBV6-4	13	-	TRBJ2-2	-	CASSDTNTGELFF	TGTGCCAGCAGTGACACTAACACCGGGGAGCTGTTTTTT
TRBV18	16	-	TRBJ2-1	-	CATRPKQAIPYNEQFF	TGTGCCACCCGACCCAAACAGGCGATTCCCTACAATGAGCAGTTCTTC
TRBV7-8	16	TRBD2	TRBJ2-7	once	CASSSLRGGAVHEQYF	TGTGCCAGCAGCTCCCTTCGCGGGGGGGCCGTGCACGAGCAGTACTTC
TRBV7-2	11	-	TRBJ1-1	few	CASSPSLEAFF	TGTGCCAGCAGCCCATCCTTAGAAGCTTTCTTT
TRBV12-3/TRBV12-4	11	-	TRBJ2-7	few	CASSFLGEQYF	TGTGCCAGCAGTTTCCTGGGCGAGCAGTACTTC
TRBV6-6	17	TRBD2	TRBJ2-3	-	CASSYFSRGGGADTQYF	TGTGCCAGCAGTTACTTTTCGCGGGGGGGCGGTGCAGATACGCAGTATTTT
TRBV5-4	15	TRBD1	TRBJ2-7	few	CASSLRQGSSYEQYF	TGTGCCAGCAGCCTTAGACAGGGGTCTTCCTACGAGCAGTACTTC
TRBV30	13	-	TRBJ1-1	-	CAWSADMNTEAFF	TGTGCCTGGAGTGCTGACATGAACACTGAAGCTTTCTTT
TRBV15	14	TRBD1	TRBJ2-7	few	CATSSEQGAYEQYF	TGTGCCACCAGCAGTGAACAGGGGGCGTACGAGCAGTACTTC
TRBV14	17	TRBD1	TRBJ2-2	few	CASSPRQGRTNTGELFF	TGTGCCAGCAGCCCCCGACAGGGTAGGACCAACACCGGGGAGCTGTTTTTT
TRBV12-3/TRBV12-4	14	TRBD1	TRBJ2-7	few	CASSQQGPSYEQYF	TGTGCCAGCAGCCAACAGGGGCCTAGCTACGAGCAGTACTTC
TRBV6-2/TRBV6-3	18	TRBD1	TRBJ2-4	-	CASSYRDRGTVAKNIQYF	TGTGCCAGCAGTTACCGGGACAGGGGGACCGTAGCCAAAAACATTCAGTACTTC
TRBV6-5	12	-	TRBJ2-7	-	CASSTGTYEQYF	TGTGCCAGCAGTACGGGGACCTACGAGCAGTACTTC